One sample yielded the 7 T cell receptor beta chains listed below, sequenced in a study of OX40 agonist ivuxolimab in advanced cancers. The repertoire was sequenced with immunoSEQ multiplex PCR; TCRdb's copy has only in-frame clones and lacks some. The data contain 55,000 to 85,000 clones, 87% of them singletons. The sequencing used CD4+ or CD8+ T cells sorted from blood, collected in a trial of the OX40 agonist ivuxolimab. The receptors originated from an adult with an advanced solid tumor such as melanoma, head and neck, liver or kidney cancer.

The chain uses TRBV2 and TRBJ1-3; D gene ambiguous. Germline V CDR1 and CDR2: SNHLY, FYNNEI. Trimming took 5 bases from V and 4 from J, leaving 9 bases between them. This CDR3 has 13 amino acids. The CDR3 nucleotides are TGTGCCAGCAGTAAGGGTCTCGGAAACACCATATATTTT. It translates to CASSKGLGNTIYF.

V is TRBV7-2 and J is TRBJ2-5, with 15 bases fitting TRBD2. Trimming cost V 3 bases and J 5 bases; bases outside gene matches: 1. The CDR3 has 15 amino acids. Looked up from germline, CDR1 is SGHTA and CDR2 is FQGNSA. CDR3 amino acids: CASSFGLAGGETQYF. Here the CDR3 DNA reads TGTGCCAGCAGCTTTGGACTAGCGGGGGGGGAGACCCAGTACTTC.

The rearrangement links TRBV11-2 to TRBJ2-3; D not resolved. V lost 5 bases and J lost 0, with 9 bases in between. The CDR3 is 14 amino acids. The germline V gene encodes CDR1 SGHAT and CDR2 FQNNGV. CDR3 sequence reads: CASSIQPSTDTQYF. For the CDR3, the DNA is TGTGCCAGCAGCATACAACCTAGCACAGATACGCAGTATTTT.

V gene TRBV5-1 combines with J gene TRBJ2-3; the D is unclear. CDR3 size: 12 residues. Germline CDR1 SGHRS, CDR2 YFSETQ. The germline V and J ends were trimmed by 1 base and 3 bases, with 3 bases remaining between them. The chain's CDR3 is CASSLPTDTQYF. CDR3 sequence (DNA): TGCGCCAGCAGCTTGCCTACAGATACGCAGTATTTT.

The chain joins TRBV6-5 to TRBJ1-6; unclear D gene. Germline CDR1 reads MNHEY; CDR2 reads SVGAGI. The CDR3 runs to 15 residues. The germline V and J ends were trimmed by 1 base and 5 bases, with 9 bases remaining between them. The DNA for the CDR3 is TGTGCCAGCAGTTACTGGGTCCGTAATAATTCACCCCTCCACTTT. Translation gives CASSYWVRNNSPLHF.

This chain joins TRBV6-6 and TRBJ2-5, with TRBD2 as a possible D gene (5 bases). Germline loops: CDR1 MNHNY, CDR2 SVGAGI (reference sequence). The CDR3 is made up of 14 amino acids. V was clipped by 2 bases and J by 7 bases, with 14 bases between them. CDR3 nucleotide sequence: TGTGCCAGCAGTTACCTCGCCCCGGGATCGACCCAGTACTTC. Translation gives CASSYLAPGSTQYF.

DNA of the CDR3: TGTGCCAGCAGCTTAGAGGGAAACACCATATATTTT. Translating it yields CASSLEGNTIYF. The V call is TRBV5-4, the J call TRBJ1-3; D remains unclear. The CDR3 is 12 amino acids. The V and J ends lost 2 bases and 4 bases respectively, with 4 bases between them. Germline V CDR1 and CDR2: SGHNT, YYREEE (reference sequence).